This TCR beta chain was obtained from a study of blood T cells in healthy people across ages. With a J-beta primer mix and a sample-barcoded 5' primer, a second PCR ran about 7 to 12 cycles. In TCRdb, the 5' RACE reads were re-called with MiXCR into one record per CDR3 protein. The sample has about 780,000 distinct CDR3 sequences, about 45% seen once. Germline V gives CDR1 MGHDK, CDR2 SYGVNS. The V and J ends lost 8 bases and 0 bases, in that order; junction bases with no gene match: 10. CDR3 size: 17 residues. Total RNA was extracted at no less than 5.5 micrograms per sample. This clonotype appeared a single time.

The chain couples TRBV25-1 to TRBJ2-4; 10 bases map to TRBD1. The receptor comes from an elderly man in good health. Sequencing was carried out using blood. The CDR3 nucleotides are TGTGCCAGCCGGACAGGGGGGACGAAATTAGCCAAAAACATTCAGTACTTC. Its protein product is CASRTGGTKLAKNIQYF.